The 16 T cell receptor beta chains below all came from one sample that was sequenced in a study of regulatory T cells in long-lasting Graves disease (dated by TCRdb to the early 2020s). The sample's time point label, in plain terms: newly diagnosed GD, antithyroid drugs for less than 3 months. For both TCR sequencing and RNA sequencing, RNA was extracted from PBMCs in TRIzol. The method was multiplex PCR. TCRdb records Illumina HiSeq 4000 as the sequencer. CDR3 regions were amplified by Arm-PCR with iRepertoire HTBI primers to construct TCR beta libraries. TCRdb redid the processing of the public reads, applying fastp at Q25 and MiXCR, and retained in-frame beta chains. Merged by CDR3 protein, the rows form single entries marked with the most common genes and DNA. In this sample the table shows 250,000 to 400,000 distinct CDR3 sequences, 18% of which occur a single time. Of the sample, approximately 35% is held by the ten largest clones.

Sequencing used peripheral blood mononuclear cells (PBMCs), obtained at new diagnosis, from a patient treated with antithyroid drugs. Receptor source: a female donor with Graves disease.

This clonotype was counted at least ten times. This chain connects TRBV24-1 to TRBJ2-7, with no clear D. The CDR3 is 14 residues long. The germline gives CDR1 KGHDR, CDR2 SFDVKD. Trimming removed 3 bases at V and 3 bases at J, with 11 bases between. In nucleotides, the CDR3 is TGTGCCACCAGTGATCCCCACGCCGGCTACGAGCAGTACTTC. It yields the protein CATSDPHAGYEQYF.

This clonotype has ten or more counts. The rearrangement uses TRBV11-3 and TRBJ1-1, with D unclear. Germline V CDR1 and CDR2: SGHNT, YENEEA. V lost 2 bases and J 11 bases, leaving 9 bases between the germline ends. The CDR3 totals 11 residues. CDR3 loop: CASSLSSGAFF. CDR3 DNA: TGTGCCAGCAGCTTATCAAGCGGGGCTTTCTTT.

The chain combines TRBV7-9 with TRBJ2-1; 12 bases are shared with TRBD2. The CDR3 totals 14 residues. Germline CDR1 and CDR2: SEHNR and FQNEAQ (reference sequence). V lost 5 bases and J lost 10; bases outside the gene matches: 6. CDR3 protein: CASSALAGGREQFF. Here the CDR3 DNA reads TGTGCCAGCAGCGCCCTAGCGGGGGGGCGCGAGCAGTTCTTC.

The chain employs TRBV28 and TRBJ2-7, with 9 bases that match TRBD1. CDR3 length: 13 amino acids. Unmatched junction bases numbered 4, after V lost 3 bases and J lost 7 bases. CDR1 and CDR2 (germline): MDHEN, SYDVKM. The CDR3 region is CASSFDRGEEQYF. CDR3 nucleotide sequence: TGTGCCAGCAGTTTCGACAGGGGGGAGGAGCAGTACTTC.

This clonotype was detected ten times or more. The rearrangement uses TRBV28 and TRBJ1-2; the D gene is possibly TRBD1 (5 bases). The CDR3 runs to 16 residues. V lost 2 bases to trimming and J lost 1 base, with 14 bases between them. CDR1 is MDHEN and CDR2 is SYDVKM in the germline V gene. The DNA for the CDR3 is TGTGCCAGCAGTTTAGGGCAGGGCAGACTTAACTATGGCTACACCTTC. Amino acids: CASSLGQGRLNYGYTF.

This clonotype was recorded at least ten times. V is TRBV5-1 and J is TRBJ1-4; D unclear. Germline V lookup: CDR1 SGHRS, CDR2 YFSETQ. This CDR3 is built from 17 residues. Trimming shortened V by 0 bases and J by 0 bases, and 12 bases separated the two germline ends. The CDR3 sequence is CASSLDTESATNEKLFF. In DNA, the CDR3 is TGCGCCAGCAGCTTGGACACGGAATCCGCAACTAATGAAAAACTGTTTTTT.

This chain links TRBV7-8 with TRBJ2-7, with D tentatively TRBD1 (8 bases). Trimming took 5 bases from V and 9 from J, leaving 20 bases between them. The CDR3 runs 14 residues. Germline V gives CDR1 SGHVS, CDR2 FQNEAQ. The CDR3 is CASSLHRGGVGQYF. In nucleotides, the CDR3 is TGTGCCAGCAGCCTACACAGGGGGGGGGTGGGGCAGTACTTC. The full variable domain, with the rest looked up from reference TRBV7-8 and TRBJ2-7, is GAGVSQSPRYKVAKRGQDVALRCDPISGHVSLFWYQQALGQGPEFLTYFQNEAQLDKSGLPSDRFFAERPEGSVSTLKIQRTQQEDSAVYLCASSLHRGGVGQYFGPGTRLTVT.

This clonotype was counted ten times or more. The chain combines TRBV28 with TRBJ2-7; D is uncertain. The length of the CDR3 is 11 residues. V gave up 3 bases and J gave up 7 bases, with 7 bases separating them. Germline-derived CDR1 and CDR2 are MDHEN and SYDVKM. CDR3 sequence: CASSLGIEQYF. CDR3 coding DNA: TGTGCCAGCAGTTTGGGGATAGAGCAGTACTTC.

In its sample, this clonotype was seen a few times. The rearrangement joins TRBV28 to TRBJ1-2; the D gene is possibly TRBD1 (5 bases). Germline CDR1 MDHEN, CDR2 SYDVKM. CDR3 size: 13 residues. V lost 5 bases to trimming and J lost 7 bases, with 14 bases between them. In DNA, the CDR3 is TGTGCCAGCAGTGACCTGGGGGTACGTGGCTACACCTTC. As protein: CASSDLGVRGYTF.

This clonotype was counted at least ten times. The CDR3 DNA reads TGTGCCAGTAGAACCGGGACAGGGGGGCAAGAGACCCAGTACTTC. This codes for CASRTGTGGQETQYF. The chain joins TRBV19 to TRBJ2-5; 11 bases line up with TRBD1. J lost 2 bases, V lost 6 bases, and 5 bases had no gene match. The CDR3 consists of 15 residues. The germline V gene encodes CDR1 LNHDA and CDR2 SQIVND (reference sequence).

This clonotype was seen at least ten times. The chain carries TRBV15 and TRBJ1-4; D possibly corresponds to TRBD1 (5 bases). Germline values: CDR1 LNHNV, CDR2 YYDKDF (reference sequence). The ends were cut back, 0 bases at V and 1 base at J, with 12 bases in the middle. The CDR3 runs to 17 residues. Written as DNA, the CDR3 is TGTGCCACCAGCAGAGAAAGACTTGGGGGAACTAATGAAAAACTGTTTTTT. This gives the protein CATSRERLGGTNEKLFF.

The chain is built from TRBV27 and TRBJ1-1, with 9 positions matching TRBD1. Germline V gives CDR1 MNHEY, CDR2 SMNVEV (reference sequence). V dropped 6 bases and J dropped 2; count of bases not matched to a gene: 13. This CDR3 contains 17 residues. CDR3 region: CASRDRGPWGFNTEAFF. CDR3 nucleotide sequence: TGTGCCAGCAGGGACAGGGGCCCCTGGGGGTTTAACACTGAAGCTTTCTTT.

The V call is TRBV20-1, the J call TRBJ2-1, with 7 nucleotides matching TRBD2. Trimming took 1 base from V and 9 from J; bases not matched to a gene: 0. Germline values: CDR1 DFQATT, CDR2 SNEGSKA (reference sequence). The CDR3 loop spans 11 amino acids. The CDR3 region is CSARGGGEQFF. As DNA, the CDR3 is TGCAGTGCTAGAGGGGGGGGTGAGCAGTTCTTC.

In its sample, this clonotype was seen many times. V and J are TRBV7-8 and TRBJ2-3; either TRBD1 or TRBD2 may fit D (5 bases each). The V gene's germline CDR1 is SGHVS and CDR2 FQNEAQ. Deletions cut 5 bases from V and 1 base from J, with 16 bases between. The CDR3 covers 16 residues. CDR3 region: CASSLGTAQGTDTQYF. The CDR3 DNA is TGTGCCAGCAGCCTAGGGACGGCTCAAGGCACAGATACGCAGTATTTT.

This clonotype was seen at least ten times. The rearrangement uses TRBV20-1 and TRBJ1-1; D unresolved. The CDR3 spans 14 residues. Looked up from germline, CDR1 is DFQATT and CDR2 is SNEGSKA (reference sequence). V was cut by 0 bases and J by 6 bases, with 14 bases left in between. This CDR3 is CSARDRAQLPEAFF. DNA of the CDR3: TGCAGTGCTAGAGATAGGGCTCAGTTACCTGAAGCTTTCTTT.

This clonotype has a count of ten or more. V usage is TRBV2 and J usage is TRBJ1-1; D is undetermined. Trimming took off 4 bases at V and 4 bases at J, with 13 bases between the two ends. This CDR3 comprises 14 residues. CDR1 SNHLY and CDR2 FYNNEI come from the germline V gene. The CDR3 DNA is TGTGCCAGCAGTGTCGAGGTTATTAGCACTGAAGCTTTCTTT. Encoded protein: CASSVEVISTEAFF. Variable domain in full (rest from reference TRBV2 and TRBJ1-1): EPEVTQTPSHQVTQMGQEVILRCVPISNHLYFYWYRQILGQKVEFLVSFYNNEISEKSEIFDDQFSVERPDGSNFTLKIRSTKLEDSAMYFCASSVEVISTEAFFGQGTRLTVV.